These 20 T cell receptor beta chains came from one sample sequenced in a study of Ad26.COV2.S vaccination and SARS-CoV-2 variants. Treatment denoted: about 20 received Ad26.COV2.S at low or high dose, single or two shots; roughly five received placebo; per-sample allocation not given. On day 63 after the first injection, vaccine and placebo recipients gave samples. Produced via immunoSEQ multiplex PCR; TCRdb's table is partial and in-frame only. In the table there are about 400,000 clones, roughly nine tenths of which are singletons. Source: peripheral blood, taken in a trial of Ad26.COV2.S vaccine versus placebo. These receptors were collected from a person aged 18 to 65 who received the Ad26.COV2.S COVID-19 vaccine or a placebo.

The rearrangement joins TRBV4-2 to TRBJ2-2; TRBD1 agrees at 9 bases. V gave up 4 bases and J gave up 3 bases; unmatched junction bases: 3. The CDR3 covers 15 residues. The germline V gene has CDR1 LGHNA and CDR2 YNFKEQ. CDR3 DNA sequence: TGTGCCAGCAGCCCTTGGACAGGGGACACCGGGGAGCTGTTTTTT. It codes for CASSPWTGDTGELFF.

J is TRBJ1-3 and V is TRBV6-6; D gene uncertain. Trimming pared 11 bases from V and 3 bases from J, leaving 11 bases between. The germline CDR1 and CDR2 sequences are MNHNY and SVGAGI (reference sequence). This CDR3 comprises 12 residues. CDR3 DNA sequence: TGTGCCGGATCGGGGTATGGAAACACCATATATTTT. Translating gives CAGSGYGNTIYF.

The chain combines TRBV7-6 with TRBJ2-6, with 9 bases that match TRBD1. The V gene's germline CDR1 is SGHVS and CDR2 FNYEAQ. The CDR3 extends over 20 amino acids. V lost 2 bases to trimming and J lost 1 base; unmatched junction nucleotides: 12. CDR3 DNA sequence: TGTGCCAGCAGCTTACCCCGGGGACAGGGAGGGCGATCTGGGGCCAACGTCCTGACTTTC. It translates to CASSLPRGQGGRSGANVLTF.

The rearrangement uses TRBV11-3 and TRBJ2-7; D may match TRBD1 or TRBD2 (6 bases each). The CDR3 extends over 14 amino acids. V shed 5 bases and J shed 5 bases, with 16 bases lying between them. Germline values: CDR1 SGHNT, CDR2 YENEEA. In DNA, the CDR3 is TGTGCCAGCAGCCTGGGGGGCAGGGCCGACGAGCAGTACTTC. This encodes CASSLGGRADEQYF.

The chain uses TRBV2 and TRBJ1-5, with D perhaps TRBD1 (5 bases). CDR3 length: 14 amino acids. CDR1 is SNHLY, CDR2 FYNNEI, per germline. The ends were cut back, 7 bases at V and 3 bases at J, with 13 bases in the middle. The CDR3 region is CASTPGRNNQPQHF. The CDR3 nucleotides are TGTGCCAGCACACCGGGACGGAACAATCAGCCCCAGCATTTT.

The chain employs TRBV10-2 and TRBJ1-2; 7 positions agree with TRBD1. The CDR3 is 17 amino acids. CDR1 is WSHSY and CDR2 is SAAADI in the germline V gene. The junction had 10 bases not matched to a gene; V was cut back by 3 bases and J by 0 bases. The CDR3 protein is CASSEPDRRISNYGYTF. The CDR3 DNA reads TGCGCCAGCAGTGAACCGGACAGGCGGATTTCTAACTATGGCTACACCTTC.

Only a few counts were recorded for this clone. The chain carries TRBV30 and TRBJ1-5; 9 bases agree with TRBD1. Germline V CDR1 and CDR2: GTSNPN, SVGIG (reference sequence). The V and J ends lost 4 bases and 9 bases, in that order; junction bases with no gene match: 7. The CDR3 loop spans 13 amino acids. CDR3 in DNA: TGTGCCTGGAAGGGACAGGGAAGAGGGCCCCAGCATTTT. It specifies CAWKGQGRGPQHF.

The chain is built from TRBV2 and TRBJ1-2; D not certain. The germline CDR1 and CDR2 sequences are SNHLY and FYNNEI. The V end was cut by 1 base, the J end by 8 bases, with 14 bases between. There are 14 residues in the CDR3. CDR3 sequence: CASSEESVSRGYTF. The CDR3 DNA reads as TGTGCCAGCAGTGAAGAAAGTGTCTCCCGGGGCTACACCTTC.

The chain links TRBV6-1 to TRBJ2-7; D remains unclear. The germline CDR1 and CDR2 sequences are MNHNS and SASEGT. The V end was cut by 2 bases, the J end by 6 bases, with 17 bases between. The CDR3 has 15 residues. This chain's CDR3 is CASSEWPSAETEQYF. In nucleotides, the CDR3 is TGTGCCAGCAGTGAATGGCCCTCGGCGGAGACCGAGCAGTACTTC.

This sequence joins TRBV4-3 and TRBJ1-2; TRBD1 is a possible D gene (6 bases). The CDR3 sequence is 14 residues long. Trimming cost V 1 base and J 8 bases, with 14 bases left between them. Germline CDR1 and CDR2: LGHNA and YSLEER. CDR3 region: CASSQVSGDGGYTF. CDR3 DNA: TGCGCCAGCAGCCAAGTATCAGGGGACGGGGGCTACACCTTC.

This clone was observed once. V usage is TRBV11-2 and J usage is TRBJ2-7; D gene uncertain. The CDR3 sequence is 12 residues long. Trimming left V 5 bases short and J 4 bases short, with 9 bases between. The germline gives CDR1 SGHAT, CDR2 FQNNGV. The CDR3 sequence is CASSHPPYEQYF. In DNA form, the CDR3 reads TGTGCCAGCAGCCACCCGCCATACGAGCAGTACTTC. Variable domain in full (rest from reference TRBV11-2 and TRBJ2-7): EAGVAQSPRYKIIEKRQSVAFWCNPISGHATLYWYQQILGQGPKLLIQFQNNGVVDDSQLPKDRFSAERLKGVDSTLKIQPAKLEDSAVYLCASSHPPYEQYFGPGTRLTVT.

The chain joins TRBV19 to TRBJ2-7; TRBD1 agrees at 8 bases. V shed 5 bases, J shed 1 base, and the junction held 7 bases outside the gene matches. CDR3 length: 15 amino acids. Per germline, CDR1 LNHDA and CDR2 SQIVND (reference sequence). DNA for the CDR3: TGTGCCAGTAGTGTAAATGGACAGGGTTCCTACGAGCAGTACTTC. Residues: CASSVNGQGSYEQYF.

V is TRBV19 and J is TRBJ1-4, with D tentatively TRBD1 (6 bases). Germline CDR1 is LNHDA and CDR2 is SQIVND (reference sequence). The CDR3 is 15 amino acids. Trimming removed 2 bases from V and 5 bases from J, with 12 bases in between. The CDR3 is CASSITTGINEKLFF. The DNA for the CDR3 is TGTGCCAGTAGTATAACGACAGGCATAAATGAAAAACTGTTTTTT.

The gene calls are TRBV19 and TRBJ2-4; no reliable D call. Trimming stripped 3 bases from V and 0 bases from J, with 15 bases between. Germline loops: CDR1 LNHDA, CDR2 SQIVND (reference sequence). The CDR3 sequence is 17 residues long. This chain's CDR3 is CASSIGTVALAKNIQYF. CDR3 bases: TGTGCCAGTAGTATCGGTACAGTTGCCCTAGCCAAAAACATTCAGTACTTC.

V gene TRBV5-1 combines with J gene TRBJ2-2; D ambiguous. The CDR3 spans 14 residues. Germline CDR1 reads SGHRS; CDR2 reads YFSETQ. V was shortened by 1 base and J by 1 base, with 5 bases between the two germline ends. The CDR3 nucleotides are TGCGCCAGCAGCTTGTCAGGGAACACCGGGGAGCTGTTTTTT. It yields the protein CASSLSGNTGELFF. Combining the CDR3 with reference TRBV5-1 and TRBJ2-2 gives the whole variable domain KAGVTQTPRYLIKTRGQQVTLSCSPISGHRSVSWYQQTPGQGLQFLFEYFSETQRNKGNFPGRFSGRQFSNSRSEMNVSTLELGDSALYLCASSLSGNTGELFFGEGSRLTVL.

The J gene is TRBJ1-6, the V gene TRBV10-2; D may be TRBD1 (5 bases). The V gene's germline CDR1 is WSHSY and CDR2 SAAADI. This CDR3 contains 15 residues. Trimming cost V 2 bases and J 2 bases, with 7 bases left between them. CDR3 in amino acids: CASSEQGTYNSPLHF. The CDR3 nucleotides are TGCGCCAGCAGTGAGCAGGGTACCTATAATTCACCCCTCCACTTT.

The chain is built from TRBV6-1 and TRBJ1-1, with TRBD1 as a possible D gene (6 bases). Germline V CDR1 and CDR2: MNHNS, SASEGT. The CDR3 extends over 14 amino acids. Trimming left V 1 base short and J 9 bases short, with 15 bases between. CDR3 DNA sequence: TGTGCCAGCAGTGAAGGTCAGGGGAGAGGTAAAGCTTTCTTT. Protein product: CASSEGQGRGKAFF.

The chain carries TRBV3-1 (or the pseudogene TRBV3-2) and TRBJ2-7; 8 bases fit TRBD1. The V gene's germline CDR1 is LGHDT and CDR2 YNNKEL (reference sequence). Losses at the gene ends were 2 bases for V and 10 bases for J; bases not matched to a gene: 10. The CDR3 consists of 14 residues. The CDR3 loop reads CASSQSAHRGAQYF. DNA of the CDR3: TGTGCCAGCAGCCAAAGCGCCCACAGGGGGGCTCAGTACTTC.

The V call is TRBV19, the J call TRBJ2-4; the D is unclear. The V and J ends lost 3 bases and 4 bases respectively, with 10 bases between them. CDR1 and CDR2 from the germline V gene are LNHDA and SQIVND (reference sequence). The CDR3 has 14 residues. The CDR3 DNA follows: TGTGCCAGTAGTATGAATTACCAGAAAAACATTCAGTACTTC. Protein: CASSMNYQKNIQYF. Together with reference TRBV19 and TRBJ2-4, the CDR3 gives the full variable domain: DGGITQSPKYLFRKEGQNVTLSCEQNLNHDAMYWYRQDPGQGLRLIYYSQIVNDFQKGDIAEGYSVSREKKESFPLTVTSAQKNPTAFYLCASSMNYQKNIQYFGAGTRLSVL.

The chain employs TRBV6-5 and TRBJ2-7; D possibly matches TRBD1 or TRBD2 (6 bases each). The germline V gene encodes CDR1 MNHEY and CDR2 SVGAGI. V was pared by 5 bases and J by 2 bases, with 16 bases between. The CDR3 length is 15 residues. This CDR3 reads CASSRGTLGTYEQYF. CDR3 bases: TGTGCCAGCAGTCGCGGGACACTTGGTACCTACGAGCAGTACTTC.